This T cell receptor (beta chain) derives from a study of shared clonotypes between healthy human individuals. Points from the study as a whole: It was the few donors that limited the genetic and exposure-history diversity represented. Among several donors, roughly 5% of naive CD4 clonotypes were found in common.

The data were produced by immunoSEQ multiplex PCR, yet TCRdb's version contains in-frame clones alone and is incomplete. The data contain over 2 million clones, 85% to 95% of them seen just once; the ten biggest clones take up 0.13%. With respect to this clone: The antigen is undetermined.

Germline CDR1 and CDR2: LNHDA and SQIVND (reference sequence). The CDR3 sequence is 16 residues long. Trimming removed 6 bases from V and 3 bases from J, with 17 bases in between. Splitting the CD4+ cells yielded a CD45RA+ naive subset and a CD45RA-negative memory subset. The V call is TRBV19, the J call TRBJ2-2; D gene uncertain. The receptor comes from a man younger than 35 in good health. Sequencing used naive CD4+ T cells sorted from blood. Subset meaning: CD45RA+ positively selected. The CDR3 DNA is TGTGCCAGTAGCTCACCCCAGGATTCCTACACCGGGGAGCTGTTTTTT. Translating gives CASSSPQDSYTGELFF.